This TCR beta chain was sequenced for a study of OX40 agonist ivuxolimab in advanced cancers. Study-wide context: At doses from 0.01 to 10 mg/kg, patients were given intravenous ivuxolimab every 2 weeks. Males comprised roughly four fifths of the group, whose mean age was around 62 years (range 23 to 79). Prior checkpoint blockade (anti-PD-1, anti-PD-L1 or anti-CTLA-4) was permitted; roughly 40% had it.

The CDR3 consists of 14 residues. CDR1 and CDR2 (germline): SGHDT, YYEEEE. Trimming took 0 bases from V and 3 from J, leaving 7 bases between them. In the case of this clone: Its antigen remains unidentified.

TCRdb keeps only in-frame clones here, not all; method: immunoSEQ multiplex PCR. The table records 60,000 to 100,000 clones, around 92% of them present only once. General study results and limits: Still undetermined is the antigen specificity of the expanded peripheral T cells.

This sequence joins TRBV5-6 and TRBJ1-5; D is unclear. The sequenced sample was CD4+ or CD8+ T cells sorted from blood, obtained in a trial of the OX40 agonist ivuxolimab. The TCR comes from an adult with an advanced solid tumor such as melanoma, head and neck, liver or kidney cancer. CDR3 coding DNA: TGTGCCAGCAGCTTGGGGGGATTCAATCAGCCCCAGCATTTT. Translated, it gives CASSLGGFNQPQHF.